This record looks at one T cell receptor (beta chain) sequence and its context. After removal of 5 bases from V and 0 bases from J, the junction contained 12 bases not matched to a gene. The CDR3 extends over 18 amino acids. Germline loops: CDR1 LNHDA, CDR2 SQIVND (reference sequence). In terms of age and location, participants ranged from about 18 to 90 years and lived in approximately 26 US areas. Clinical history as reported by participants underpinned cohort assignment. This sample was included in a study of blood T cell repertoires in COVID-19. Profiling relied on immunoSEQ multiplex PCR, and the TCRdb table lists in-frame clones only, not all of them. The sample consists of about 320,000 clones, around 84% of them appearing once.

This TCR was sampled from a young woman who had been exposed to COVID-19. The sequenced sample consisted of PBMCs or T cells enriched from blood (not recorded which). This rearrangement joins TRBV19 to TRBJ2-2; 7 bases line up with TRBD1. CDR3 region: CASSHQRGGQANTGELFF. CDR3 nucleotide sequence: TGTGCCAGTAGTCATCAACGTGGAGGACAGGCGAACACCGGGGAGCTGTTTTTT.